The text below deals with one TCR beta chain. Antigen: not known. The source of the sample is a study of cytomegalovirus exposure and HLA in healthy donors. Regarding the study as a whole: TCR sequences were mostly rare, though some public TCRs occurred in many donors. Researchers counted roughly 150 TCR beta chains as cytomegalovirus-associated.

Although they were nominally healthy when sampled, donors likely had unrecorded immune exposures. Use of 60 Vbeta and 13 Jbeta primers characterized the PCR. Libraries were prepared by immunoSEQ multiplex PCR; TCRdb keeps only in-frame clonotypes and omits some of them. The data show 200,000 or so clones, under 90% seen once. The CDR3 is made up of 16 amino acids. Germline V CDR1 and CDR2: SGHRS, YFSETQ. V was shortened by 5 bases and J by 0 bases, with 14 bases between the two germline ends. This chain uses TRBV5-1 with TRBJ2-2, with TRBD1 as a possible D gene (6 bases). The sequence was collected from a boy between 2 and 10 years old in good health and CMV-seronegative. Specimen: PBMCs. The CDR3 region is CASSRLGGPNTGELFF. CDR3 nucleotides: TGCGCCAGCAGTCGACTTGGGGGCCCGAACACCGGGGAGCTGTTTTTT.